Following are 24 T cell receptor beta chains from one sample sequenced in a study of T-cell memory formation after mild COVID-19. TCRdb passed the 5' RACE reads through MiXCR, listing each CDR3 protein once. This sample carries roughly 220,000 distinct CDR3 sequences, 9.5% of them seen once, and the ten largest clones take 3.5% to 4%. Sequencing was carried out using PBMCs or a T cell subset sorted from them (not recorded which). The receptor set was obtained from a man younger than 35 who had mild COVID-19 (a few samples of this study predate the infection). Cell type and time point are not known.

This clonotype was seen a few times. The chain joins TRBV6-5 to TRBJ2-3; no clear D gene. V was shortened by 0 bases and J by 6 bases, with 13 bases between the two germline ends. The CDR3 length is 15 residues. Germline values: CDR1 MNHEY, CDR2 SVGAGI. Here the CDR3 reads CASSYSNRYPDTQYF. As DNA, the CDR3 is TGTGCCAGCAGTTACTCGAACAGATATCCGGATACGCAGTATTTT.

In this sample, this clonotype turned up a few times. This chain connects TRBV12-3 or TRBV12-4 to TRBJ1-2, with 10 nucleotides matching TRBD1. The CDR3 runs to 15 residues. The V gene end was trimmed by 3 bases and the J gene end by 0 bases; junction bases not matched to a gene: 1. The DNA for the CDR3 is TGTGCCAGCAGTTTTGGACAGGGGGCTAACTATGGCTACACCTTC. Amino acids: CASSFGQGANYGYTF.

The rearrangement joins TRBV12-3 or TRBV12-4 to TRBJ1-1; D remains unclear. The CDR3 spans 14 residues. The ends were cut back, 2 bases at V and 3 bases at J, with 10 bases in the middle. CDR3 region: CASSLWGTDTEAFF. DNA of the CDR3: TGTGCCAGCAGTTTATGGGGTACGGACACTGAAGCTTTCTTT.

This clonotype was seen a handful of times. The chain couples TRBV9 to TRBJ2-2; 7 bases agree with TRBD1. Germline trimming cut 4 bases from V and 4 bases from J; bases unmatched to any gene: 7. CDR3 length equals 15 residues. Germline-derived CDR1 and CDR2 are SGDLS and YYNGEE. The CDR3 loop reads CASSLDRVSTGELFF. As DNA, the CDR3 is TGTGCCAGCAGCCTAGACAGGGTTAGCACCGGGGAGCTGTTTTTT. The variable domain in full, completed from reference TRBV9 and TRBJ2-2, reads DSGVTQTPKHLITATGQRVTLRCSPRSGDLSVYWYQQSLDQGLQFLIQYYNGEERAKGNILERFSAQQFPDLHSELNLSSLELGDSALYFCASSLDRVSTGELFFGEGSRLTVL.

This clonotype came up a few times. Compared with germline, one end of the junction differs, possibly owing to a read error. The chain has TRBV11-2 and TRBJ1-5, with D tentatively TRBD1 (5 bases). Germline V gene sequence: CDR1 SGHAT, CDR2 FQNNGV. The CDR3 length is 15 residues. CDR3 amino acids: CASSLDPQGNQPQQF. CDR3 coding DNA: TGTGCCAGCAGCTTAGATCCTCAGGGCAATCAGCCCCAGCAATTT.

This clonotype was seen a handful of times. The V call is TRBV6-5, the J call TRBJ2-3, with 7 positions matching TRBD2. CDR3 length equals 15 residues. With 1 base clipped from V and 0 bases from J, the junction kept 1 base outside the gene matches. Looked up from germline, CDR1 is MNHEY and CDR2 is SVGAGI. CDR3 coding DNA: TGTGCCAGCAGTTACTGGGGGGGGAGCACAGATACGCAGTATTTT. This sequence encodes CASSYWGGSTDTQYF.

The chain joins TRBV9 to TRBJ2-3, with 8 bases identical to TRBD2. The V gene end was trimmed by 4 bases and the J gene end by 6 bases; junction bases not matched to a gene: 10. The CDR3 has 15 amino acids. Germline V lookup: CDR1 SGDLS, CDR2 YYNGEE. The CDR3 DNA reads as TGTGCCAGCAGCTTTCGGGGGGGCTCTGGGGATACGCAGTATTTT. Translated: CASSFRGGSGDTQYF.

This clonotype has more than one count but fewer than ten. The CDR3 loop reads CASSLGLASDYNEQFF. For the CDR3, the DNA is TGTGCCAGCAGCTTAGGACTAGCCTCCGACTACAATGAGCAGTTCTTC. The chain has TRBV7-8 and TRBJ2-1, with 7 nucleotides matching TRBD2. The CDR3 totals 16 residues. Trimming took 1 base from V and 3 from J; bases not matched to a gene: 6. Germline assignment: CDR1 SGHVS and CDR2 FQNEAQ.

This clonotype was recorded a few times. This CDR3 reads CASSYLAGAYEQYF. In DNA form, the CDR3 reads TGTGCCAGCAGTTATTTAGCGGGAGCCTACGAGCAGTACTTC. The chain links TRBV6-5 to TRBJ2-7; 9 bases are a match to TRBD2. The CDR3 covers 14 residues. The germline V gene encodes CDR1 MNHEY and CDR2 SVGAGI. J gave up 2 bases and V 3 bases, and 2 bases lay outside the gene matches.

This clonotype was found many times. The rearrangement joins TRBV20-1 to TRBJ2-7; no firm D call. Looked up from germline, CDR1 is DFQATT and CDR2 is SNEGSKA (reference sequence). The V end lost 1 base, the J end lost 0 bases, and 10 bases lay between the germline ends. This CDR3 region has 14 residues. The CDR3 nucleotides are TGCAGTGCTAGAGTCCCCGGTTTCTCCTACGAGCAGTACTTC. Protein: CSARVPGFSYEQYF.

The V gene is TRBV9, the J gene TRBJ2-1; 8 bases agree with TRBD2. V lost 0 bases to trimming and J lost 2 bases; unmatched junction nucleotides: 4. Germline loops: CDR1 SGDLS, CDR2 YYNGEE. This CDR3 has 16 amino acids. The CDR3 reads CASSVAGGNTYNEQFF. In DNA form, the CDR3 reads TGTGCCAGCAGCGTAGCGGGGGGGAATACCTACAATGAGCAGTTCTTC.

This chain joins TRBV29-1 and TRBJ2-5; TRBD1 matches at 8 bases. Germline V gene data show CDR1 as SQVTM and CDR2 as ANQGSEA. After removal of 0 bases from V and 5 bases from J, the junction contained 5 bases not matched to a gene. The CDR3 loop spans 14 amino acids. CDR3 amino acids: CSVEDSGGLETQYF. CDR3 DNA: TGCAGCGTTGAAGATTCAGGGGGCCTTGAGACCCAGTACTTC.

This chain links TRBV6-6 with TRBJ1-1; the match to TRBD1 covers 9 bases. V gave up 5 bases and J gave up 3 bases; unmatched junction bases: 10. The CDR3 consists of 16 residues. Germline assignment: CDR1 MNHNY and CDR2 SVGAGI (reference sequence). Here the CDR3 DNA reads TGTGCCAGCAGTACAGGACAGGGGAGGGTAGACACTGAAGCTTTCTTT. This translates into CASSTGQGRVDTEAFF.

At least ten counts were recorded for this clonotype. This chain links TRBV5-5 with TRBJ2-3; D call uncertain. The V end was cut by 0 bases, the J end by 7 bases, with 6 bases between. Germline V gene sequence: CDR1 SGHKS, CDR2 YYEKEE (reference sequence). The CDR3 has 12 amino acids. In DNA, the CDR3 is TGTGCCAGCAGCTTGGTCCGGAATACGCAGTATTTT. Residues: CASSLVRNTQYF.

This clonotype has a handful of counts. An end of the junction differs from the germline gene, which may be a read error. J is TRBJ1-4 and V is TRBV20-1; D possibly corresponds to TRBD1 (6 bases). CDR1 DFQATT and CDR2 SNEGSKA come from the germline V gene (reference sequence). The CDR3 length is 11 residues. CDR3 DNA sequence: TGCAGTGCGGAGGGACAACTGAAATTCGGTTTT. Its protein is CSAEGQLKFGF.

Only a few counts were recorded for this clonotype. The DNA of the CDR3 is TGCAGTGCTAGCGTTCCAGGGGGAAAGGAAAAACTGTTTTTT. Residues: CSASVPGGKEKLFF. The V gene is TRBV20-1, the J gene TRBJ1-4; 7 bases match TRBD1. Trimming took 3 bases from V and 8 from J; bases not matched to a gene: 9. From germline, CDR1 is DFQATT and CDR2 SNEGSKA (reference sequence). This CDR3 region has 14 residues.

This clonotype was seen a few times. The chain uses TRBV4-3 and TRBJ2-3; the match to TRBD2 covers 10 bases. V gave up 1 base and J gave up 1 base; unmatched junction bases: 2. The CDR3 consists of 16 residues. Germline V CDR1 and CDR2: LGHNA, YSLEER. The CDR3 DNA sequence: TGCGCCAGCAGCCAAGTGGGGACTAGCGGCACAGATACGCAGTATTTT. Protein product: CASSQVGTSGTDTQYF.

This clonotype was seen more than once but under ten times. This rearrangement joins TRBV7-2 to TRBJ2-7, with unresolved D. V lost 5 bases, J lost 2 bases, and 10 bases lay in between. The length of the CDR3 is 13 residues. CDR1 and CDR2 (germline): SGHTA, FQGNSA. CDR3 coding DNA: TGTGCCAGCAGCCCAATGAGGACCTACGAGCAGTACTTC. This codes for CASSPMRTYEQYF.

The sample holds many counts of this clonotype. The chain carries TRBV6-2 or TRBV6-3 and TRBJ2-6, with D possibly being TRBD2 (5 bases). The ends were cut back, 10 bases at V and 0 bases at J, with 7 bases in the middle. The V gene's germline CDR1 is MNHEY and CDR2 SVGEGT. This CDR3 comprises 13 residues. The chain's CDR3 is CAIGNSGANVLTF. For the CDR3, the DNA is TGTGCCATCGGGAACTCTGGGGCCAACGTCCTGACTTTC.

The V and J genes are TRBV12-3 or TRBV12-4 and TRBJ1-5; a weak D match, TRBD1 (6 bases). The CDR3 has 15 residues. V was trimmed by 3 bases and J by 9 bases, leaving 18 bases between them. This chain's CDR3 is CASSFSGGRGWPQHF. Here the CDR3 DNA reads TGTGCCAGCAGTTTTAGCGGGGGCCGGGGGTGGCCCCAGCATTTT.

This clonotype was seen only a few times. The chain combines TRBV21-1 with TRBJ2-7; the D segment call TRBD1 is taken from the table without a DNA check. TRBV21-1 is noted as a pseudogene. The CDR3 covers 16 residues. The CDR3: CASSKGESGASYEQYV. The CDR3, as DNA: TGTGCCAGCAGCAAAGGGGAGTCAGGGGCCTCCTACGAGCAGTACGTC.

In this sample, this clonotype turned up a few times. The rearrangement links TRBV5-1 to TRBJ1-2; a possible D gene is TRBD1 (5 bases). The V gene's germline CDR1 is SGHRS and CDR2 YFSETQ. This CDR3 is 16 amino acids long. Trimming stripped 0 bases from V and 4 bases from J, with 16 bases between. The CDR3 loop reads CASSLGMGRGTYGYTF. The CDR3 DNA reads as TGCGCCAGCAGCTTGGGAATGGGGAGGGGCACCTATGGCTACACCTTC.

The chain joins TRBV11-2 to TRBJ1-2, with 9 bases identical to TRBD1. The ends lost 4 bases at V and 6 bases at J; junction bases unmatched: 9. The CDR3 extends over 15 amino acids. The V gene's germline CDR1 is SGHAT and CDR2 FQNNGV. The CDR3 loop reads CASSSPPWTGDGYTF. The CDR3 coding sequence is TGTGCCAGCAGCTCCCCTCCCTGGACAGGGGATGGCTACACCTTC.

This clonotype appeared many times. The chain employs TRBV7-3 and TRBJ1-1; D gene uncertain. Trimming took off 2 bases at V and 1 base at J, with 11 bases between the two ends. From germline, CDR1 is SGHTA and CDR2 FQGTGA. The CDR3 loop spans 15 amino acids. CDR3 loop: CASSLLPAPNTEAFF. The CDR3 bases are TGTGCCAGCAGCTTATTACCGGCCCCGAACACTGAAGCTTTCTTT.